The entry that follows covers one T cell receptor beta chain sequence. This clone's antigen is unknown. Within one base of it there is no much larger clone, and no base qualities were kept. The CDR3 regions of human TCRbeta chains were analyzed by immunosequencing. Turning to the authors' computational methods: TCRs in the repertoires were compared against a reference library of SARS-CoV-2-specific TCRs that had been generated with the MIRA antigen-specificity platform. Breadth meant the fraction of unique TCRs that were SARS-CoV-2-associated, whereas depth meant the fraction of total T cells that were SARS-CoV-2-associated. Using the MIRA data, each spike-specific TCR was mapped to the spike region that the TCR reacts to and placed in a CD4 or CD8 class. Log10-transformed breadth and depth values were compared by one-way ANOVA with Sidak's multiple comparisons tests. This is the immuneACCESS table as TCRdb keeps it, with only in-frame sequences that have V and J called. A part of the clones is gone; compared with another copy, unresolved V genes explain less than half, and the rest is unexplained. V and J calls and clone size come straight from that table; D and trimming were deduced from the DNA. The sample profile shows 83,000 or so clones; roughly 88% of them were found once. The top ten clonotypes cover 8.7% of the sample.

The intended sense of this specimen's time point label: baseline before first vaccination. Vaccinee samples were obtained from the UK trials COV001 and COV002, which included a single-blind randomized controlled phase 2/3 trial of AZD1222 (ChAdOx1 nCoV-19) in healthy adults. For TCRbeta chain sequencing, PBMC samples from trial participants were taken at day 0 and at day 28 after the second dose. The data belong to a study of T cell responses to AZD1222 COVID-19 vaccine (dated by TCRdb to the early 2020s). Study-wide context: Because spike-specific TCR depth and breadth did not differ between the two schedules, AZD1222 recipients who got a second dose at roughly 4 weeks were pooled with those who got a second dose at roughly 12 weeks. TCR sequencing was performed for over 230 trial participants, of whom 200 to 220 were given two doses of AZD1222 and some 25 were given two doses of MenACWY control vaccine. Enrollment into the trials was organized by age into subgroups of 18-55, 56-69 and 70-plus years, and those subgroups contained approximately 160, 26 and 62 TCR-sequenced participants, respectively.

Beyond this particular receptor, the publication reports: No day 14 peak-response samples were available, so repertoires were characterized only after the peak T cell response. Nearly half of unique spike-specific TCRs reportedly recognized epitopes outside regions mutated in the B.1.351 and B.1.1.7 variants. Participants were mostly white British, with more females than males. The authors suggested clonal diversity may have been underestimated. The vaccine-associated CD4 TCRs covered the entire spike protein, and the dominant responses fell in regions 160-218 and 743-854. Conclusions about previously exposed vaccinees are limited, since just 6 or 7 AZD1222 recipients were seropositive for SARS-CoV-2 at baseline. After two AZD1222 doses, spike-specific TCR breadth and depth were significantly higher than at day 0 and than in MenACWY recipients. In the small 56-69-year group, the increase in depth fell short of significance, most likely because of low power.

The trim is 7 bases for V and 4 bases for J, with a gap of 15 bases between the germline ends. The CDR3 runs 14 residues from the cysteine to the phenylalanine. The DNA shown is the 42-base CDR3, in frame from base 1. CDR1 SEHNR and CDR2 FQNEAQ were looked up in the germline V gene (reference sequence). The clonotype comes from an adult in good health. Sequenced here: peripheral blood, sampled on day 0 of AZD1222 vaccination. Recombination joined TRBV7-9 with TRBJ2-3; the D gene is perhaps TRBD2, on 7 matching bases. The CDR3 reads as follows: CASTRRGGPDTQYF. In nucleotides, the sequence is TGTGCCAGCACTAGGAGGGGGGGCCCAGATACGCAGTATTTT. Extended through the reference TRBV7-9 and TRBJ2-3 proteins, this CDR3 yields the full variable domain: DTGVSQNPRHKITKRGQNVTFRCDPISEHNRLYWYRQTLGQGPEFLTYFQNEAQLEKSRLLSDRFSAERPKGSFSTLEIQRTEQGDSAMYLCASTRRGGPDTQYFGPGTRLTVL.